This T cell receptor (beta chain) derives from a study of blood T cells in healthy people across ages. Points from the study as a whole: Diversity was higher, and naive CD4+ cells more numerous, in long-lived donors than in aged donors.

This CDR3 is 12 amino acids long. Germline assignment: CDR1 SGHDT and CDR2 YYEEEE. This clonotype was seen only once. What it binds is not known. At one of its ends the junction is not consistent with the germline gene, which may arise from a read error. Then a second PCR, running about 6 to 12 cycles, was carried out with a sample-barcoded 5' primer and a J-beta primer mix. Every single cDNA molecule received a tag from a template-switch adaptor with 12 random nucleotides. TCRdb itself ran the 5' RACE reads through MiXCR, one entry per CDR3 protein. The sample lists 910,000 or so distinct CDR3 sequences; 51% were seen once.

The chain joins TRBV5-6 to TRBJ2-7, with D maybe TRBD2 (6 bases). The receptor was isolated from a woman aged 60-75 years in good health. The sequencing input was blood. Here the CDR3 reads CASSHTSLELYF. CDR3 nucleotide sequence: TGTGCCAGCAGCCATACTAGCCTGGAGCTGTACTTC.